This T cell receptor beta chain was captured by sequencing in a study of blood T cell repertoires in COVID-19 (TCRdb year 2020). Some background on the complete study: Collaborator samples came from the United States, Italy and Spain and covered acute and convalescent phases of COVID-19. Sample metadata almost always included a de-identified subject ID, COVID-19 status, age in years and sex. Where available, HLA class I and class II types were taken from metadata supplied by the sample provider and were not determined by assay-based typing. Samples came from the ongoing ImmuneRACE study (first 160 participants) plus 1,254 subjects from 6 global collaborators. The prospective study material was composed of cDNA or gDNA derived from T cells, B-cell-depleted T cells, or PBMCs. The repertoires were made available in a free public database intended to serve as a resource for research on the immune response to SARS-CoV-2. The dataset comprised deeply sampled blood TCRbeta repertoires from subjects exposed to, actively infected with, or recovered from COVID-19.

The germline V gene yields MDHEN for CDR1 and SYDVKM for CDR2. Counted from cysteine to phenylalanine, this CDR3 has 17 amino acids. CDR3 DNA only is kept here, 51 bases in frame from base 1. V lost 1 base and J lost 0 bases; the stretch between them is 10 bases long. The paper's findings and limits, for the study overall: The quantity of clinical and demographic metadata differed by source and by participant and was supplied without curation.

With respect to this clone: Its target antigen remains unknown. No per-base quality is available; no much larger clone lies one base away.

At one collaborating source in Seattle, patients were enrolled during active infection and were followed longitudinally through the course of disease. Whole blood was collected in K2EDTA tubes by collaborating institutions according to the institutions' own protocols. Collaborator samples were shipped for TCRbeta analysis as frozen whole blood, isolated PBMCs, or DNA extracted from either sample type. TCRbeta CDR3 regions were amplified from genomic DNA by means of the immunoSEQ Assay, a bias-controlled multiplex PCR. Per the original workflow: Nucleated cell counts per sample were estimated from amplification of reference gene primers within the assay. To quantify the absolute abundance of each unique TCRbeta CDR3 rearrangement, sequence reads were collapsed and filtered. For each sample, productive Simpson clonality was calculated as the square root of Simpson's diversity index across productive rearrangements. Here the immuneACCESS table is served through TCRdb, limited to in-frame sequences with V and J called. Missing clones are a known gap in these copies; in checked studies unresolved V genes cover under half, and the rest lacks a known reason. That table is the source of V, J and clone size, and D and trimming were worked out from the DNA. Here the sample has 190,000 or so clones; approximately 86% occur a single time. Clones ranked in the top ten supply about 0.91% of the sample.

This sequence originates from a man aged 55 to 69 with COVID-19, enrolled during active disease. Recombination linked TRBV28 to TRBJ1-6, with a tentative D gene TRBD1 over 6 matching bases. The sequencing sample was made of peripheral blood. CDR3 protein: CASSLSGQFSYNSPLHF. Here is the DNA: TGTGCCAGCAGTTTATCCGGACAGTTCTCCTATAATTCACCCCTCCACTTT.